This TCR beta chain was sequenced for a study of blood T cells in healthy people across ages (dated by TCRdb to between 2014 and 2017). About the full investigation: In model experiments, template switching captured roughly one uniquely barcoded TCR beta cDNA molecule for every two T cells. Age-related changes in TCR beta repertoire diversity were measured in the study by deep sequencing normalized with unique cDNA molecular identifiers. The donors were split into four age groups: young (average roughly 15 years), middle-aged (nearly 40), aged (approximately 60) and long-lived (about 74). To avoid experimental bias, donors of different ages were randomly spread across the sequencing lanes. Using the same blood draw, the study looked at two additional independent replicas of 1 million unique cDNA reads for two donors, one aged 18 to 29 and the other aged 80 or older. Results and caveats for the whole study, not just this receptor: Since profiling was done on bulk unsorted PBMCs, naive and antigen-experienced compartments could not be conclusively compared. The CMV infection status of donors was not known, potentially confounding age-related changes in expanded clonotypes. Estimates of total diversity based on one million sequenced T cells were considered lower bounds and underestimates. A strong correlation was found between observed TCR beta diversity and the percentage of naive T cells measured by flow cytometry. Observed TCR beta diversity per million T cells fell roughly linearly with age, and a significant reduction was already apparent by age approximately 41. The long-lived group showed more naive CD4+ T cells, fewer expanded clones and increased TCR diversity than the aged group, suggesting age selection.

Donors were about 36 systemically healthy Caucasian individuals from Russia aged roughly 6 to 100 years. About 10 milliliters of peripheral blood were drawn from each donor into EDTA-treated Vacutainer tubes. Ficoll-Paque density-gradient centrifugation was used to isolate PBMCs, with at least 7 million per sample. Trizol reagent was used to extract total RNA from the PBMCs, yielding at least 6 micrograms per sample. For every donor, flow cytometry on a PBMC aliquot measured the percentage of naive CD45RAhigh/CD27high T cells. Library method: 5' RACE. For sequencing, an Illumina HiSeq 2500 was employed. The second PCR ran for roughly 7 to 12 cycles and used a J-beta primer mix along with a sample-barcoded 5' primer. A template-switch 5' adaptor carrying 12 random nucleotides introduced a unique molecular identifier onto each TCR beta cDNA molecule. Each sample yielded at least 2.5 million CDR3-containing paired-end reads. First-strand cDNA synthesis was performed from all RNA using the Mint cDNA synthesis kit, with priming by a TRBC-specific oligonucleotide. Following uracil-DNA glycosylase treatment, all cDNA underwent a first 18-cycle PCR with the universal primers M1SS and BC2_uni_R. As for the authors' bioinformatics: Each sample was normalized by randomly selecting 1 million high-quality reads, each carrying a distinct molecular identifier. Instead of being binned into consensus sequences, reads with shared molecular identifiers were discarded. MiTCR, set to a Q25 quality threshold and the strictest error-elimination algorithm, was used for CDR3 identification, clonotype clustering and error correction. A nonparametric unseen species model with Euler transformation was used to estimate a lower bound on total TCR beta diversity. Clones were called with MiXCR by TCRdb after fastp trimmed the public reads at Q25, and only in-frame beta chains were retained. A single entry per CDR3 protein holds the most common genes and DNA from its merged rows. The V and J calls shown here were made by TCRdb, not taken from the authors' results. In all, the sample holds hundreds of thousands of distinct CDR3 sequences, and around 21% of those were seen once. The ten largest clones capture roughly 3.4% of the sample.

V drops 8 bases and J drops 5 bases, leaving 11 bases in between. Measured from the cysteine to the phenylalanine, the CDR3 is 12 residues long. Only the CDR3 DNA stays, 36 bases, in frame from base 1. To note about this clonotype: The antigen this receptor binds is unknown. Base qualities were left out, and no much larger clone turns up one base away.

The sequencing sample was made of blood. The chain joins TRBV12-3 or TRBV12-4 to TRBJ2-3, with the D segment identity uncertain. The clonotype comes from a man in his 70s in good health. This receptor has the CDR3 CASATVGDTQYF. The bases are TGTGCCAGCGCAACGGTTGGAGATACGCAGTATTTT.